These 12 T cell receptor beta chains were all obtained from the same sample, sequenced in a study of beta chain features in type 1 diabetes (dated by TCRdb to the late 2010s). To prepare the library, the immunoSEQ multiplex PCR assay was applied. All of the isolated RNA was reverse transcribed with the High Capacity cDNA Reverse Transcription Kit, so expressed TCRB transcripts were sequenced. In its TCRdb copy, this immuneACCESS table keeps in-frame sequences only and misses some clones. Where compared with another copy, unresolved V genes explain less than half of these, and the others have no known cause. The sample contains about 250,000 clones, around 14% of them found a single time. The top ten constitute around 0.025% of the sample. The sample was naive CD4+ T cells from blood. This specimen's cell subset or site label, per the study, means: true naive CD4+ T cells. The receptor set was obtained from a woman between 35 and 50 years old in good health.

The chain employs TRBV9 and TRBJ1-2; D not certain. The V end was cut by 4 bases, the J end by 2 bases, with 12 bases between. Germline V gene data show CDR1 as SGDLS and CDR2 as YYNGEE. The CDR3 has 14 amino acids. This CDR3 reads CASSRSQTNYGYTF. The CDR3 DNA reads TGTGCCAGCAGCAGATCCCAGACAAACTATGGCTACACCTTC.

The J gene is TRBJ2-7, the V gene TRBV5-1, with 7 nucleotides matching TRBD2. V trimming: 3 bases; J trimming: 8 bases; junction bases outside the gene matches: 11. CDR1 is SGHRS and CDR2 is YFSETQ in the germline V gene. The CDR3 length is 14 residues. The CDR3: CASSSGLGQVKQYF. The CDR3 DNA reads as TGCGCCAGCAGCTCAGGACTAGGACAAGTCAAGCAGTACTTC.

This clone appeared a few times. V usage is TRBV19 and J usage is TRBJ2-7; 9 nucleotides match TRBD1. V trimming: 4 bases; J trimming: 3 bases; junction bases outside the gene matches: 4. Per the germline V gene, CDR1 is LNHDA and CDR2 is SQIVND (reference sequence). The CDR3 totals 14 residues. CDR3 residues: CASSTDRGNYEQYF. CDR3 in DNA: TGTGCCAGTAGTACGGACAGGGGAAACTACGAGCAGTACTTC. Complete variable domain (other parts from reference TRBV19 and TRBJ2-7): DGGITQSPKYLFRKEGQNVTLSCEQNLNHDAMYWYRQDPGQGLRLIYYSQIVNDFQKGDIAEGYSVSREKKESFPLTVTSAQKNPTAFYLCASSTDRGNYEQYFGPGTRLTVT.

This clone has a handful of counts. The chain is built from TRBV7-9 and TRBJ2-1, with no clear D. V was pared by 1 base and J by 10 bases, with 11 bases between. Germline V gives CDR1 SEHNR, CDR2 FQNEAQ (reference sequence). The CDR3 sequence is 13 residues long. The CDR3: CASSLDWADEQFF. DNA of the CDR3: TGTGCCAGCAGCTTAGATTGGGCAGACGAGCAGTTCTTC.

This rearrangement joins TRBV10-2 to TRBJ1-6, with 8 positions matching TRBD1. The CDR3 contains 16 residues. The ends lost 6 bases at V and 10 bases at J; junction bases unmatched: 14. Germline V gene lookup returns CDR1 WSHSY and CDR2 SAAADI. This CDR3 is CASSAHQGAEGSPLHF. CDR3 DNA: TGCGCCAGCAGCGCTCATCAGGGGGCCGAAGGATCACCCCTCCACTTT.

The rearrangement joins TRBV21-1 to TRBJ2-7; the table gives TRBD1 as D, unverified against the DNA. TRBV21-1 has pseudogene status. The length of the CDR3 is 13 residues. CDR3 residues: CASPGQVSYEQYF. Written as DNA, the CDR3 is TGTGCCAGCCCAGGACAGGTCTCCTACGAGCAGTACTTC.

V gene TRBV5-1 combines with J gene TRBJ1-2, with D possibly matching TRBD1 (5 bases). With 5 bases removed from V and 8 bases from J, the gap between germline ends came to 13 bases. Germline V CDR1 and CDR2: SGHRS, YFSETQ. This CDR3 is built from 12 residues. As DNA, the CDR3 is TGCGCCAGCAGTCCAGGGATTGGGGGCTACACCTTC. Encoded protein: CASSPGIGGYTF.

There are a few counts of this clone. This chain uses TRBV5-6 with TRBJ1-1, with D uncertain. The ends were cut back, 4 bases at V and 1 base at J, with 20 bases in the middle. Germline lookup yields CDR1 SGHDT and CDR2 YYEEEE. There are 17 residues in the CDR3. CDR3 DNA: TGTGCCAGCAGCCCTGTTCGGGAGGCTCTCACGAACACTGAAGCTTTCTTT. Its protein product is CASSPVREALTNTEAFF.

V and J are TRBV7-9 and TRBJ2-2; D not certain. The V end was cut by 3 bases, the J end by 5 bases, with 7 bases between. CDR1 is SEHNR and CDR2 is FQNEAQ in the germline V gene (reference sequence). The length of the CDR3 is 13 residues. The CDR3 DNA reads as TGTGCCAGCAGCTTTTTGGAGACCGGGGAGCTGTTTTTT. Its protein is CASSFLETGELFF.

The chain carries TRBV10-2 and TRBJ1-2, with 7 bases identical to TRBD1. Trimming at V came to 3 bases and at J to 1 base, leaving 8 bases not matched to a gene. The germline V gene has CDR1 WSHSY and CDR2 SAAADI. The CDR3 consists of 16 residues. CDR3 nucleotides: TGCGCCAGCAGTGACGTGGGAGCAGGGGGTAACTATGGCTACACCTTC. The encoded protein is CASSDVGAGGNYGYTF.

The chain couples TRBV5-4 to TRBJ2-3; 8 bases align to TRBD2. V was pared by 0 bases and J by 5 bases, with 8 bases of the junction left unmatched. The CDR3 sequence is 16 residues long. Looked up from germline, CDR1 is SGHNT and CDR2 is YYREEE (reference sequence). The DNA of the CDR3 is TGTGCCAGCAGCTTGGCTCGGGGGGGGCAGGTAGATACGCAGTATTTT. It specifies CASSLARGGQVDTQYF.

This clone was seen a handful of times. CDR3 nucleotides: TGTGCCAGTAGTACCCGGGGAGCGCGACAGGGGTTAAGCTCCTACAATGAGCAGTTCTTC. This encodes CASSTRGARQGLSSYNEQFF. The genes are TRBV19 and TRBJ2-1, with TRBD1 matching 8 bases. The CDR3 totals 20 residues. With V trimmed by 4 bases and J by 0 bases, 17 bases remained unmatched. The germline gives CDR1 LNHDA, CDR2 SQIVND (reference sequence).